One and the same sample provided the 20 T cell receptor beta chains below, sequenced in a study of T cell repertoires in cytomegalovirus infection. TCRdb independently ran MiXCR on the reads; one entry per CDR3 protein. The repertoire holds more than 350,000 distinct CDR3 sequences, with around 32% as singletons. Input material: PBMCs. Every receptor here comes from a human donor in good health (CMV status not recorded). Some clones in this sample may be carry-over from other donors' samples.

V is TRBV12-3 or TRBV12-4 and J is TRBJ2-5, with TRBD2 matching 12 bases. The length of the CDR3 is 16 residues. The V segment lost 5 bases and the J segment 5 bases; nucleotides outside the gene matches: 9. The DNA for the CDR3 is TGTGCCAGCAGTCACGGACTAGCGGGGAGCGAGGAGACCCAGTACTTC. Translation: CASSHGLAGSEETQYF.

This clonotype was counted only a few times. The chain is built from TRBV28 and TRBJ1-6; 8 bases are shared with TRBD1. CDR1 is MDHEN and CDR2 is SYDVKM in the germline V gene. The CDR3 sequence is 16 residues long. V lost 5 bases to trimming and J lost 5 bases; unmatched junction nucleotides: 8. The CDR3, as DNA: TGTGCCAGCAGTCCATTAATGGGACAGGATAATTCACCCCTCCACTTT. Translation gives CASSPLMGQDNSPLHF.

J is TRBJ2-5 and V is TRBV27, with 10 bases lining up with TRBD2. The CDR3 spans 16 residues. The V gene end was trimmed by 2 bases and the J gene end by 4 bases; junction bases not matched to a gene: 7. Germline values: CDR1 MNHEY, CDR2 SMNVEV (reference sequence). CDR3 coding DNA: TGTGCCAGCAGTTTAGTAGCGGGGGGATCCACAGAGACCCAGTACTTC. As protein: CASSLVAGGSTETQYF.

This clonotype was counted only a few times. The V gene is TRBV6-5, the J gene TRBJ1-2; a possible D gene is TRBD1 (6 bases). CDR3 size: 15 residues. Trimming stripped 6 bases from V and 0 bases from J, with 14 bases between. Germline lookup yields CDR1 MNHEY and CDR2 SVGAGI. The CDR3 DNA reads as TGTGCCAGCAGGTACAGGGTCGAAGCTAACTATGGCTACACCTTC. It is translated as CASRYRVEANYGYTF.

This clonotype has just a few counts. This chain uses TRBV5-4 with TRBJ1-4; the D gene is possibly TRBD1 (6 bases). Trimming shortened V by 3 bases and J by 11 bases, and 20 bases separated the two germline ends. Germline V lookup: CDR1 SGHNT, CDR2 YYREEE (reference sequence). The CDR3 has 15 amino acids. The CDR3 reads CASSSTTGQQRKLFF. DNA for the CDR3: TGTGCCAGCAGCTCCACAACAGGGCAACAGAGGAAACTGTTTTTT. The full variable domain, with the rest looked up from reference TRBV5-4 and TRBJ1-4, is ETGVTQSPTHLIKTRGQQVTLRCSSQSGHNTVSWYQQALGQGPQFIFQYYREEENGRGNFPPRFSGLQFPNYSSELNVNALELDDSALYLCASSSTTGQQRKLFFGSGTQLSVL.

This chain uses TRBV20-1 with TRBJ1-2; maybe TRBD1 (6 bases). Per the germline V gene, CDR1 is DFQATT and CDR2 is SNEGSKA (reference sequence). The CDR3 extends over 12 amino acids. V gave up 3 bases and J gave up 6 bases, with 11 bases separating them. The CDR3 is CSASRQADGYTF. In DNA form, the CDR3 reads TGCAGTGCTAGTAGACAGGCGGATGGCTACACCTTC.

V is TRBV5-1 and J is TRBJ2-2; D possibly uses TRBD1 or TRBD2 (5 bases each). V was clipped by 0 bases and J by 4 bases, with 13 bases between them. Germline lookup yields CDR1 SGHRS and CDR2 YFSETQ. This CDR3 is built from 16 residues. The CDR3 loop reads CASSLVGDLPTGELFF. CDR3 DNA: TGCGCCAGCAGCTTGGTTGGGGACCTTCCCACCGGGGAGCTGTTTTTT.

As to this clonotype: With a much larger clone just one base away, this may be a read error. The V call is TRBV7-2, the J call TRBJ1-6; TRBD1 is a possible D gene (5 bases). This CDR3 spans 16 amino acids. Germline V gives CDR1 SGHTA, CDR2 FQGNSA. Deletions cut 5 bases from V and 7 bases from J, with 18 bases between. The CDR3 spells CASSVGDPGGNSPLHF. The DNA for the CDR3 is TGTGCCAGCAGCGTAGGGGACCCGGGAGGGAATTCACCCCTCCACTTT.

The chain recombines TRBV4-3 with TRBJ2-2; a possible D gene is TRBD1 (6 bases). The germline V gene has CDR1 LGHNA and CDR2 YSLEER. The CDR3 is made up of 14 amino acids. V shed 4 bases and J shed 4 bases, with 10 bases lying between them. CDR3 in amino acids: CASSRGQVTGELFF. In DNA form, the CDR3 reads TGCGCCAGCAGCCGGGGGCAGGTCACCGGGGAGCTGTTTTTT.

Points on this clonotype: Because the CDR3 is missing its conserved closing phenylalanine or tryptophan, this is likely a read error. The chain uses TRBV7-8 and TRBJ1-6; the D gene is possibly TRBD1 (6 bases). The CDR3 contains 16 residues. Germline V gives CDR1 SGHVS, CDR2 FQNEAQ. The CDR3 sequence: CASSPRDTNYNSPLHL. CDR3 nucleotides: TGTGCCAGCAGCCCCCGGGACACCAACTATAATTCCCCCCTCCACTTG.

This sequence joins TRBV6-6 and TRBJ2-7; 8 bases agree with TRBD1. Trimming at V came to 0 bases and at J to 7 bases, leaving 8 bases not matched to a gene. Germline lookup yields CDR1 MNHNY and CDR2 SVGAGI (reference sequence). This CDR3 has 15 residues. The DNA for the CDR3 is TGTGCCAGCAGTTACTCGGGGCAGGGGGCCGGTGAGCAGTACTTC. The encoded protein is CASSYSGQGAGEQYF.

At least ten counts were recorded for this clonotype. This chain joins TRBV7-9 and TRBJ2-1, with 8 bases fitting TRBD2. This CDR3 contains 15 residues. Trimming removed 1 base from V and 10 bases from J; junction bases left unmatched: 9. Germline-derived CDR1 and CDR2 are SEHNR and FQNEAQ (reference sequence). The CDR3 loop reads CASSLEGLVAKEQFF. The CDR3 DNA reads as TGTGCCAGCAGCTTAGAGGGACTAGTAGCGAAGGAGCAGTTCTTC.

The V and J genes are TRBV14 and TRBJ1-1; D gene ambiguous. V lost 0 bases and J 1 base, leaving 12 bases between the germline ends. CDR1 is SGHDN, CDR2 FVKESK, per germline. CDR3 length: 16 amino acids. For the CDR3, the DNA is TGTGCCAGCAGCCAAGAAGGGCCCTTCTCGAACACTGAAGCTTTCTTT. This gives the protein CASSQEGPFSNTEAFF.

This clonotype was seen a handful of times. As DNA, the CDR3 is TGTGCCACCTCGAGTTTTGGGGTTGGTTATGAGCAGTTCTTC. Amino acid sequence: CATSSFGVGYEQFF. The chain employs TRBV27 and TRBJ2-1, with D hard to call. The CDR3 runs to 14 residues. Per germline, CDR1 MNHEY and CDR2 SMNVEV (reference sequence). The germline V and J ends were trimmed by 10 bases and 8 bases, with 21 bases remaining between them.

This clonotype was picked up a small number of times. The chain combines TRBV20-1 with TRBJ2-3; D is perhaps TRBD2 (6 bases). The CDR3 is 16 amino acids. Germline-derived CDR1 and CDR2 are DFQATT and SNEGSKA (reference sequence). V was pared by 2 bases and J by 4 bases, with 19 bases between. CDR3 residues: CSARIPAGSESDTQYF. The CDR3 nucleotides read TGCAGTGCTAGAATCCCCGCGGGGTCGGAGTCAGATACGCAGTATTTT.

This clonotype was found a few times. V usage is TRBV20-1 and J usage is TRBJ2-5; 8 positions agree with TRBD1. The CDR3 covers 14 residues. Germline CDR1 and CDR2: DFQATT and SNEGSKA (reference sequence). Trimming cost V 1 base and J 5 bases; bases outside gene matches: 6. The CDR3 spells CSARVSGGGETQYF. Written as DNA, the CDR3 is TGCAGTGCTAGAGTTTCAGGGGGCGGGGAGACCCAGTACTTC.

This clonotype was detected a few times. The chain employs TRBV19 and TRBJ1-2; D is ambiguous. The V end was cut by 8 bases, the J end by 5 bases, with 15 bases between. The CDR3 extends over 13 amino acids. Per the germline V gene, CDR1 is LNHDA and CDR2 is SQIVND (reference sequence). CDR3 residues: CASGRSLQYGYTF. The CDR3, as DNA: TGTGCCAGTGGAAGGTCCCTACAATATGGCTACACCTTC.

The genes are TRBV28 and TRBJ1-6, with 7 bases that match TRBD1. The CDR3 extends over 17 amino acids. V dropped 5 bases and J dropped 6; count of bases not matched to a gene: 13. Germline CDR1 MDHEN, CDR2 SYDVKM. The CDR3 DNA follows: TGTGCCAGCAGTGGTCGACAGGGACCTATTTTTAATTCACCCCTCCACTTT. It specifies CASSGRQGPIFNSPLHF.

The chain has TRBV4-3 and TRBJ2-7; 10 bases agree with TRBD2. CDR3 size: 15 residues. Germline CDR1 LGHNA, CDR2 YSLEER. The junction had 5 bases not matched to a gene; V was cut back by 4 bases and J by 2 bases. The CDR3 sequence is CASSLIAGGTYEQYF. In DNA form, the CDR3 reads TGCGCCAGCAGCCTTATAGCGGGGGGTACCTACGAGCAGTACTTC.

This clonotype has more than one count but fewer than ten. The chain is built from TRBV28 and TRBJ1-1; weak D call: TRBD1 (6 bases). CDR1 is MDHEN and CDR2 is SYDVKM in the germline V gene. V lost 4 bases, J lost 5 bases, and 17 bases lay in between. This CDR3 has 15 amino acids. The CDR3 DNA is TGTGCCAGCAGTTCGAGGCAGGGGCGGGGGACTGAAGCTTTCTTT. Translating it yields CASSSRQGRGTEAFF.